Following are 7 T cell receptor beta chains from one sample sequenced in a study of neoadjuvant nivolumab and ipilimumab in lung cancer. Clones were sequenced by immunoSEQ multiplex PCR, and TCRdb holds only the in-frame ones, with some missing. The table shows roughly 39,000 clones, with approximately 92% occurring only once. Sequences were derived from peripheral blood, sampled before neoadjuvant nivolumab, alone or with ipilimumab. Source of these receptors: an adult with non-small cell lung cancer.

V usage is TRBV7-7 and J usage is TRBJ2-1; no firm D call. Germline V CDR1 and CDR2: SSHAT, FNYEAQ (reference sequence). Between the trimmed V and J ends, which lost 1 base and 0 bases, there was a span of 7 bases. The CDR3 runs to 15 residues. CDR3 bases: TGTGCCAGCAGCTTAGGGCTGAGCTCCTACAATGAGCAGTTCTTC. Its translation: CASSLGLSSYNEQFF.

V and J are TRBV4-2 and TRBJ1-2, with D unresolved. The ends were cut back, 0 bases at V and 4 bases at J, with 12 bases in the middle. This CDR3 has 15 residues. CDR1 is LGHNA and CDR2 is YNFKEQ in the germline V gene. CDR3 sequence (DNA): TGTGCCAGCAGCCAAGAGGCAGTTGGGTCCTATGGCTACACCTTC. It translates to CASSQEAVGSYGYTF.

The V call is TRBV5-1, the J call TRBJ1-1; no clear D gene. CDR3 length: 15 amino acids. V was shortened by 0 bases and J by 2 bases, with 11 bases between the two germline ends. The V gene's germline CDR1 is SGHRS and CDR2 YFSETQ. CDR3 residues: CASSLETGSNTEAFF. DNA of the CDR3: TGCGCCAGCAGCTTGGAAACCGGGAGCAACACTGAAGCTTTCTTT.

The genes are TRBV6-1 and TRBJ2-2; D is uncertain. Germline V gene data show CDR1 as MNHNS and CDR2 as SASEGT. The CDR3 runs 13 residues. Trimming cost V 8 bases and J 0 bases, with 7 bases left between them. CDR3 nucleotide sequence: TGTGCCAGCGACACCGCGAACACCGGGGAGCTGTTTTTT. This codes for CASDTANTGELFF.

The genes are TRBV9 and TRBJ1-1, with D hard to call. V dropped 3 bases and J dropped 2 bases, with 2 bases sitting between them. Germline V gene lookup returns CDR1 SGDLS and CDR2 YYNGEE. This CDR3 region has 11 residues. CDR3 sequence: CASSGNTEAFF. CDR3 DNA sequence: TGTGCCAGCAGCGGCAACACTGAAGCTTTCTTT.

This clone has a single count. This chain joins TRBV19 and TRBJ1-5; D is perhaps TRBD1 (5 bases). There are 12 residues in the CDR3. The germline gives CDR1 LNHDA, CDR2 SQIVND (reference sequence). V was trimmed by 7 bases and J by 5 bases, leaving 9 bases between them. The CDR3 spells CASTDSYQPQHF. CDR3 coding DNA: TGTGCCAGTACAGACAGCTATCAGCCCCAGCATTTT.

The V gene is TRBV28, the J gene TRBJ1-2, with D possibly matching TRBD1 (5 bases). CDR1 is MDHEN and CDR2 is SYDVKM in the germline V gene. Trimming took off 4 bases at V and 3 bases at J, with 9 bases between the two ends. The CDR3 runs 13 residues. DNA for the CDR3: TGTGCCAGCAGTTCGCAGGGTCACTATGGCTACACCTTC. Translating gives CASSSQGHYGYTF.